Listed here are 5 T cell receptor beta chains from one sample, sequenced in a study of cytomegalovirus exposure and HLA in healthy donors. Sequencing was performed with immunoSEQ multiplex PCR; in TCRdb, only in-frame clones are kept and a portion is missing. Here the sample spans some 140,000 clones, 86% being singletons. Sequenced sample: PBMCs. The receptor set was obtained from a young man in good health and CMV-seronegative.

J is TRBJ1-2 and V is TRBV19; no firm D call. Germline lookup yields CDR1 LNHDA and CDR2 SQIVND (reference sequence). The CDR3 contains 12 residues. Trimming took 11 bases from V and 4 from J, leaving 14 bases between them. The CDR3 here is CACTAGSYGYTF. DNA for the CDR3: TGTGCCTGCACCGCGGGGAGCTATGGCTACACCTTC.

The chain joins TRBV6-4 to TRBJ2-2; 8 positions match TRBD2. V trimming: 2 bases; J trimming: 4 bases; junction bases outside the gene matches: 3. The germline CDR1 and CDR2 sequences are MRHNA and SNTAGT. The length of the CDR3 is 15 residues. CDR3 amino acids: CASSDRGGSTGELFF. Written as DNA, the CDR3 is TGTGCCAGCAGTGACCGGGGGGGGAGCACCGGGGAGCTGTTTTTT.

CDR3 sequence reads: CASMRGPGETQYF. For the CDR3, the DNA is TGTGCCAGCATGAGGGGGCCTGGGGAGACCCAGTACTTC. This sequence joins TRBV2 and TRBJ2-5; TRBD1 matches 7 bases. The V and J ends lost 7 bases and 5 bases, in that order; junction bases with no gene match: 7. CDR3 length: 13 residues. CDR1 and CDR2 from the germline V gene are SNHLY and FYNNEI.

The chain links TRBV2 to TRBJ2-1, with 7 bases that match TRBD2. In germline, CDR1 is SNHLY, CDR2 FYNNEI. This CDR3 has 15 amino acids. With 1 base clipped from V and 6 bases from J, the junction kept 6 bases outside the gene matches. The CDR3 DNA sequence: TGTGCCAGCAGTGAAGAAGGACTAGAAAGCAATGAGCAGTTCTTC. Amino acid sequence: CASSEEGLESNEQFF. The complete variable domain, with remaining parts taken from reference TRBV2 and TRBJ2-1, reads EPEVTQTPSHQVTQMGQEVILRCVPISNHLYFYWYRQILGQKVEFLVSFYNNEISEKSEIFDDQFSVERPDGSNFTLKIRSTKLEDSAMYFCASSEEGLESNEQFFGPGTRLTVL.

This clone is medium-sized by share. This sequence joins TRBV6-1 and TRBJ2-3; the D gene is possibly TRBD1 (6 bases). The V gene lost 1 base and the J gene lost 4 bases, with 12 bases spanning the gap. Germline lookup yields CDR1 MNHNS and CDR2 SASEGT. This CDR3 is built from 15 residues. CDR3 region: CASSEGEAGADTQYF. CDR3 coding DNA: TGTGCCAGCAGTGAAGGGGAAGCAGGGGCAGATACGCAGTATTTT.